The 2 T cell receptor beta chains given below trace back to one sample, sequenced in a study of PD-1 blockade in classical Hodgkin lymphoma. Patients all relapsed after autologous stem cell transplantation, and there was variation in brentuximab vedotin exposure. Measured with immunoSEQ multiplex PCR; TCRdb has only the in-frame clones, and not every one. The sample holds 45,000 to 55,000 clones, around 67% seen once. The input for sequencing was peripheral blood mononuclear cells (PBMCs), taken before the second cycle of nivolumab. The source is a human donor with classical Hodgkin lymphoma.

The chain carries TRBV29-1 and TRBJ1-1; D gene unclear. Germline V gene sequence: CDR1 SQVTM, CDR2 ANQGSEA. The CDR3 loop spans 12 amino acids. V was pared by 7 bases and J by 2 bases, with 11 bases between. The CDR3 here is CSALNGNTEAFF. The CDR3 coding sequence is TGCAGCGCCCTAAATGGCAACACTGAAGCTTTCTTT.

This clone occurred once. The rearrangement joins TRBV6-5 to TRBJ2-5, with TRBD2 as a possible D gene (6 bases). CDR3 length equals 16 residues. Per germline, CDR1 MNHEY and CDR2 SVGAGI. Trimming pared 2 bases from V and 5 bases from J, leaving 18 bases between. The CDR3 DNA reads TGTGCCAGCAGTTACGGGGGAACTAGCTGGGTGGAGACCCAGTACTTC. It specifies CASSYGGTSWVETQYF.